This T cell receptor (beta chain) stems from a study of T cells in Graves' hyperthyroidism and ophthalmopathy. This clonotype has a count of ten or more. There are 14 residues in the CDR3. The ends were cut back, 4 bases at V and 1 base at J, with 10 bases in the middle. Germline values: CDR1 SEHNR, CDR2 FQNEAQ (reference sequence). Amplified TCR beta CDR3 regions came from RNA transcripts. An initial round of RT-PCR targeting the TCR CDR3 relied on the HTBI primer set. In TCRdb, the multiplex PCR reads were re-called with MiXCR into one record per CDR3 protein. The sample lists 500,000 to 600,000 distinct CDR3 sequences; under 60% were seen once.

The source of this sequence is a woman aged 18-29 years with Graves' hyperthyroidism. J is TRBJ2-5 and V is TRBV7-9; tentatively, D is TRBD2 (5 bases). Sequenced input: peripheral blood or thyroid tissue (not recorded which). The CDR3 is CASSYRDPQETQYF. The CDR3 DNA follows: TGTGCCAGCAGCTACCGGGATCCCCAAGAGACCCAGTACTTC. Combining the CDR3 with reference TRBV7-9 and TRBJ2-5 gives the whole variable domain DTGVSQNPRHKITKRGQNVTFRCDPISEHNRLYWYRQTLGQGPEFLTYFQNEAQLEKSRLLSDRFSAERPKGSFSTLEIQRTEQGDSAMYLCASSYRDPQETQYFGPGTRLLVL.